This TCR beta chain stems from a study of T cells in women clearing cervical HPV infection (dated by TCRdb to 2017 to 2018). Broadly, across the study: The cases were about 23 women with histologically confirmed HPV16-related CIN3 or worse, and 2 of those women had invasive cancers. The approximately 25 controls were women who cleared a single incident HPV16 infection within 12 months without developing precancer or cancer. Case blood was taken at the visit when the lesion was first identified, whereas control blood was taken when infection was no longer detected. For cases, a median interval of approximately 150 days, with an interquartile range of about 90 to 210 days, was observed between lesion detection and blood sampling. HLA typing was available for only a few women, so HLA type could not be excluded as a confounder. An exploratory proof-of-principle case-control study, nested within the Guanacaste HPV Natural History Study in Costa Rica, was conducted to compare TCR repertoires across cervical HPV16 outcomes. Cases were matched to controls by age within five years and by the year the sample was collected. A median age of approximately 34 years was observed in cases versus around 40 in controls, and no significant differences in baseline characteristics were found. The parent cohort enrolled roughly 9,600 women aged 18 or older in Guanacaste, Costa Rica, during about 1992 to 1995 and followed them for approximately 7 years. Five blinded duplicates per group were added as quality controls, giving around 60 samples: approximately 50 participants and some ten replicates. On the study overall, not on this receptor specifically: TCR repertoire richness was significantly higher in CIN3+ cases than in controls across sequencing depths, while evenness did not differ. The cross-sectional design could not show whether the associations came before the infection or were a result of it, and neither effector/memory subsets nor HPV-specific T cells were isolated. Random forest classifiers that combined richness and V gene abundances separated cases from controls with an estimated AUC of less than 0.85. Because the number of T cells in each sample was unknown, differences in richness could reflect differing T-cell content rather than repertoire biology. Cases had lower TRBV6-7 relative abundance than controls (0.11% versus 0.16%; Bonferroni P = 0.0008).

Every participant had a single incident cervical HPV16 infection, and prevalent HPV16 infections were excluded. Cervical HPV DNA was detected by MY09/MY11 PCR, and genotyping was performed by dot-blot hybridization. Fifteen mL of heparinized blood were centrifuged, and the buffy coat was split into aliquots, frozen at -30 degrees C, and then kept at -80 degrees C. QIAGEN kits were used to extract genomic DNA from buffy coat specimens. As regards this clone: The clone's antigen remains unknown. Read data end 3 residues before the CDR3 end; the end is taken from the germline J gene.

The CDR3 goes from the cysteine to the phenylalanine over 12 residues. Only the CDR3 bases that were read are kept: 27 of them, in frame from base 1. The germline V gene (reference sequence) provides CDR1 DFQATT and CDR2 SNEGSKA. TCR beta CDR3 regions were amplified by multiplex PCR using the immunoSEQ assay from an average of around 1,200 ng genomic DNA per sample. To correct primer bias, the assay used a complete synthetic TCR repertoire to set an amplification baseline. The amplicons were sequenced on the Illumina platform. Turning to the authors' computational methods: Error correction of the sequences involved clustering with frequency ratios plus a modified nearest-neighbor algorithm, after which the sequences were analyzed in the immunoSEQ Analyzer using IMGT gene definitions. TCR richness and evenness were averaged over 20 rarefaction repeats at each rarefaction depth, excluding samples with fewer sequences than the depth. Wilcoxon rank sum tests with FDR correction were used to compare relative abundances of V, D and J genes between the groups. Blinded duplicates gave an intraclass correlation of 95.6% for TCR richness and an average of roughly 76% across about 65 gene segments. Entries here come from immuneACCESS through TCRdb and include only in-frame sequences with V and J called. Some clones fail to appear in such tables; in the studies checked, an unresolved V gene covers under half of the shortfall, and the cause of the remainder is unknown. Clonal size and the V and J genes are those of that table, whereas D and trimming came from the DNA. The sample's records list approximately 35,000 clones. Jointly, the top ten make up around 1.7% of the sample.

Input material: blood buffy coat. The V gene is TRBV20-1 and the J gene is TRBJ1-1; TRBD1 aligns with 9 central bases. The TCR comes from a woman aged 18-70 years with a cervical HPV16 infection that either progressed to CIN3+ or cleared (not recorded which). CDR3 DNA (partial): TGCAGTGCTAGGGCCGGGACAGGGTGG. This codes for CSARAGTGW. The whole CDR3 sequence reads CSARAGTGWAFF.